A single sample is the source of the 16 T cell receptor beta chains below, sequenced in a study of cytomegalovirus exposure and HLA in healthy donors. Primers included in the PCR were 60 Vbeta and 13 Jbeta primers. Sequenced by immunoSEQ multiplex PCR; TCRdb stores in-frame clones only, minus some. The sample carries about 190,000 clones, around 81% recorded once. The sequenced material came from PBMCs. These receptors all stem from a woman aged 18-29 years in good health and CMV-seropositive.

V and J are TRBV19 and TRBJ1-1; D is unresolved. V was pared by 7 bases and J by 0 bases, with 12 bases between. The CDR3 is 14 amino acids. Germline V lookup: CDR1 LNHDA, CDR2 SQIVND (reference sequence). The CDR3 DNA follows: TGTGCCAGTACCTCGCGGGCGGTGAACACTGAAGCTTTCTTT. Its protein is CASTSRAVNTEAFF. Based on the CDR3 plus reference TRBV19 and TRBJ1-1, the full variable domain is DGGITQSPKYLFRKEGQNVTLSCEQNLNHDAMYWYRQDPGQGLRLIYYSQIVNDFQKGDIAEGYSVSREKKESFPLTVTSAQKNPTAFYLCASTSRAVNTEAFFGQGTRLTVV.

This clone was observed a few times. The chain has TRBV5-6 and TRBJ2-3, with TRBD2 identical over 13 bases. The CDR3 length is 18 residues. The J segment lost 0 bases and the V segment lost 4 bases, leaving 8 bases of the junction unmatched. Germline loops: CDR1 SGHDT, CDR2 YYEEEE. CDR3 sequence reads: CASSPRGTSGDSTDTQYF. The CDR3, as DNA: TGTGCCAGCAGCCCAAGGGGGACTAGCGGGGATAGCACAGATACGCAGTATTTT.

V and J are TRBV2 and TRBJ2-7, with TRBD1 as a possible D gene (5 bases). The germline V and J ends were trimmed by 1 base and 3 bases, with 13 bases remaining between them. The germline gives CDR1 SNHLY, CDR2 FYNNEI. The CDR3 spans 15 residues. The DNA for the CDR3 is TGTGCCAGCAGTGAAGGGACACCAGCTTACTACGAGCAGTACTTC. Protein sequence: CASSEGTPAYYEQYF.

The V gene is TRBV13, the J gene TRBJ2-7; 9 bases line up with TRBD2. Germline V gene lookup returns CDR1 PRHDT and CDR2 FYEKMQ (reference sequence). V lost 5 bases and J lost 6; bases outside the gene matches: 8. The CDR3 length is 14 residues. CDR3 protein: CASSPAGTSSEQYV. In DNA form, the CDR3 reads TGTGCCAGCAGCCCGGCCGGGACTAGCTCCGAGCAGTACGTC.

This clone was counted a single time. The genes are TRBV5-8 and TRBJ1-5, with D uncertain. The CDR3 runs to 13 residues. Germline assignment: CDR1 SGHTS and CDR2 YDEGEE. Trimming removed 4 bases at V and 1 base at J, with 6 bases between. The CDR3 coding sequence is TGTGCCAGCAGCGTCGGGAGCAATCAGCCCCAGCATTTT. Translating gives CASSVGSNQPQHF.

This clone was recorded only once. The chain links TRBV7-2 to TRBJ2-1, with TRBD2 matching over 11 bases. The germline V gene encodes CDR1 SGHTA and CDR2 FQGNSA. This CDR3 is 16 amino acids long. V dropped 6 bases and J dropped 5; count of bases not matched to a gene: 9. The CDR3 nucleotides are TGTGCCAGCAGACCTCGACTAGCGGGGTCTAACAATGAGCAGTTCTTC. It translates to CASRPRLAGSNNEQFF.

The chain joins TRBV19 to TRBJ2-2, with 7 bases aligning to TRBD1. The CDR3 totals 16 residues. Trimming cost V 5 bases and J 3 bases; bases outside gene matches: 9. From germline, CDR1 is LNHDA and CDR2 SQIVND (reference sequence). For the CDR3, the DNA is TGTGCCAGTAGTCCGAACAGGGGCCTAGACACCGGGGAGCTGTTTTTT. Encoded protein: CASSPNRGLDTGELFF.

The chain has TRBV2 and TRBJ2-7; 8 bases fit TRBD1. This CDR3 region has 14 residues. Germline trimming cut 5 bases from V and 3 bases from J; bases unmatched to any gene: 6. Looked up from germline, CDR1 is SNHLY and CDR2 is FYNNEI. In nucleotides, the CDR3 is TGTGCCAGCAGTTTGGGAGGACAGGGCTACGAGCAGTACGTC. It is translated as CASSLGGQGYEQYV.

The chain combines TRBV7-2 with TRBJ2-5; D is possibly TRBD2 (6 bases). V dropped 5 bases and J dropped 1 base, with 14 bases sitting between them. CDR1 is SGHTA and CDR2 is FQGNSA in the germline V gene. This CDR3 has 15 residues. The CDR3, as DNA: TGTGCCAGCAGCGTAGGAGCGGGTCCCCAAGAGACCCAGTACTTC. Encoded protein: CASSVGAGPQETQYF.

The chain joins TRBV11-2 to TRBJ1-2; D gene ambiguous. Germline V lookup: CDR1 SGHAT, CDR2 FQNNGV. The CDR3 has 11 amino acids. Trimming stripped 5 bases from V and 4 bases from J, with 5 bases between. The CDR3 here is CASSPGYGYTF. Here the CDR3 DNA reads TGTGCCAGCAGCCCCGGCTATGGCTACACCTTC.

The rearrangement joins TRBV7-9 to TRBJ2-3; D is possibly TRBD2 (5 bases). The V gene lost 5 bases and the J gene lost 10 bases, with 22 bases spanning the gap. The CDR3 is made up of 15 amino acids. Germline V lookup: CDR1 SEHNR, CDR2 FQNEAQ (reference sequence). The DNA of the CDR3 is TGTGCCAGCAGCCTGCTAGGTTCGGGGTGGGTGCCGCAGTATTTT. Translating gives CASSLLGSGWVPQYF.

CDR3 sequence (DNA): TGTGCCTGGAGTGTAAGGACAGGGGTCTACGAGCAGTACTTC. Its translation: CAWSVRTGVYEQYF. This chain connects TRBV30 to TRBJ2-7, with 9 bases identical to TRBD1. The CDR3 covers 14 residues. J gave up 3 bases and V 0 bases, and 3 bases lay outside the gene matches. Looked up from germline, CDR1 is GTSNPN and CDR2 is SVGIG (reference sequence). Full variable domain (outside the CDR3, taken from reference TRBV30 and TRBJ2-7): SQTIHQWPATLVQPVGSPLSLECTVEGTSNPNLYWYRQAAGRGLQLLFYSVGIGQISSEVPQNLSASRPQDRQFILSSKKLLLSDSGFYLCAWSVRTGVYEQYFGPGTRLTVT.

The chain recombines TRBV6-5 with TRBJ1-3; perhaps TRBD1 as D (5 bases). Per germline, CDR1 MNHEY and CDR2 SVGAGI. The CDR3 runs to 13 residues. V lost 7 bases to trimming and J lost 5 bases, with 12 bases between them. CDR3 nucleotides: TGTGCCAGCAAGGGGATCTCAAGAAACACCATATATTTT. It specifies CASKGISRNTIYF.

The V and J genes are TRBV7-2 and TRBJ1-4, with TRBD1 as a possible D gene (6 bases). CDR1 and CDR2 (germline): SGHTA, FQGNSA. CDR3 length: 17 amino acids. Trimming shortened V by 1 base and J by 7 bases, and 19 bases separated the two germline ends. The CDR3 reads CASSLVGNPGVGEKLFF. The CDR3 DNA is TGTGCCAGCAGCTTAGTGGGGAACCCAGGGGTTGGTGAAAAACTGTTTTTT.

This clone was detected a few times. This chain links TRBV2 with TRBJ1-4; tentative D call: TRBD1 (5 bases). Looked up from germline, CDR1 is SNHLY and CDR2 is FYNNEI. Trimming took off 7 bases at V and 0 bases at J, with 18 bases between the two ends. The CDR3 spans 17 residues. For the CDR3, the DNA is TGTGCCAGCATCCCGGACGCCTCGGGGGCAACTAATGAAAAACTGTTTTTT. As protein: CASIPDASGATNEKLFF.

The chain has TRBV12-5 and TRBJ1-1; 7 nucleotides line up with TRBD1. The CDR3 is 17 amino acids. Germline V lookup: CDR1 LGHNT, CDR2 FRNRAP. J was trimmed by 2 bases and V by 2 bases; bases with no gene match: 11. CDR3 coding DNA: TGTGCTAGTGGTTTGCCCCAAGGGACAGCTTCCAACACTGAAGCTTTCTTT. Translating gives CASGLPQGTASNTEAFF.